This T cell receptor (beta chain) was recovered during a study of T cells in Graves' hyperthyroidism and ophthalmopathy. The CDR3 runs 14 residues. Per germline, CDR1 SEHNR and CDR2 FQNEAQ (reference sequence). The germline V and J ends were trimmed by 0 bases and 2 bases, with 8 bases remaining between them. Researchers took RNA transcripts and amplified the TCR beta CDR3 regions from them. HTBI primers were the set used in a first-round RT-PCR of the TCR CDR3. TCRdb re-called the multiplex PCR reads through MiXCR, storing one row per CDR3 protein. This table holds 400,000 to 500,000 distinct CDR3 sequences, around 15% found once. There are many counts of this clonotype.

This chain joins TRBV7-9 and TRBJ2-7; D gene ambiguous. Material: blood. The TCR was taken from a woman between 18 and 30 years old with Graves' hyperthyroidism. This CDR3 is CASSLAVIPYEQYF. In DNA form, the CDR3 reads TGTGCCAGCAGCTTAGCGGTGATTCCCTACGAGCAGTACTTC.